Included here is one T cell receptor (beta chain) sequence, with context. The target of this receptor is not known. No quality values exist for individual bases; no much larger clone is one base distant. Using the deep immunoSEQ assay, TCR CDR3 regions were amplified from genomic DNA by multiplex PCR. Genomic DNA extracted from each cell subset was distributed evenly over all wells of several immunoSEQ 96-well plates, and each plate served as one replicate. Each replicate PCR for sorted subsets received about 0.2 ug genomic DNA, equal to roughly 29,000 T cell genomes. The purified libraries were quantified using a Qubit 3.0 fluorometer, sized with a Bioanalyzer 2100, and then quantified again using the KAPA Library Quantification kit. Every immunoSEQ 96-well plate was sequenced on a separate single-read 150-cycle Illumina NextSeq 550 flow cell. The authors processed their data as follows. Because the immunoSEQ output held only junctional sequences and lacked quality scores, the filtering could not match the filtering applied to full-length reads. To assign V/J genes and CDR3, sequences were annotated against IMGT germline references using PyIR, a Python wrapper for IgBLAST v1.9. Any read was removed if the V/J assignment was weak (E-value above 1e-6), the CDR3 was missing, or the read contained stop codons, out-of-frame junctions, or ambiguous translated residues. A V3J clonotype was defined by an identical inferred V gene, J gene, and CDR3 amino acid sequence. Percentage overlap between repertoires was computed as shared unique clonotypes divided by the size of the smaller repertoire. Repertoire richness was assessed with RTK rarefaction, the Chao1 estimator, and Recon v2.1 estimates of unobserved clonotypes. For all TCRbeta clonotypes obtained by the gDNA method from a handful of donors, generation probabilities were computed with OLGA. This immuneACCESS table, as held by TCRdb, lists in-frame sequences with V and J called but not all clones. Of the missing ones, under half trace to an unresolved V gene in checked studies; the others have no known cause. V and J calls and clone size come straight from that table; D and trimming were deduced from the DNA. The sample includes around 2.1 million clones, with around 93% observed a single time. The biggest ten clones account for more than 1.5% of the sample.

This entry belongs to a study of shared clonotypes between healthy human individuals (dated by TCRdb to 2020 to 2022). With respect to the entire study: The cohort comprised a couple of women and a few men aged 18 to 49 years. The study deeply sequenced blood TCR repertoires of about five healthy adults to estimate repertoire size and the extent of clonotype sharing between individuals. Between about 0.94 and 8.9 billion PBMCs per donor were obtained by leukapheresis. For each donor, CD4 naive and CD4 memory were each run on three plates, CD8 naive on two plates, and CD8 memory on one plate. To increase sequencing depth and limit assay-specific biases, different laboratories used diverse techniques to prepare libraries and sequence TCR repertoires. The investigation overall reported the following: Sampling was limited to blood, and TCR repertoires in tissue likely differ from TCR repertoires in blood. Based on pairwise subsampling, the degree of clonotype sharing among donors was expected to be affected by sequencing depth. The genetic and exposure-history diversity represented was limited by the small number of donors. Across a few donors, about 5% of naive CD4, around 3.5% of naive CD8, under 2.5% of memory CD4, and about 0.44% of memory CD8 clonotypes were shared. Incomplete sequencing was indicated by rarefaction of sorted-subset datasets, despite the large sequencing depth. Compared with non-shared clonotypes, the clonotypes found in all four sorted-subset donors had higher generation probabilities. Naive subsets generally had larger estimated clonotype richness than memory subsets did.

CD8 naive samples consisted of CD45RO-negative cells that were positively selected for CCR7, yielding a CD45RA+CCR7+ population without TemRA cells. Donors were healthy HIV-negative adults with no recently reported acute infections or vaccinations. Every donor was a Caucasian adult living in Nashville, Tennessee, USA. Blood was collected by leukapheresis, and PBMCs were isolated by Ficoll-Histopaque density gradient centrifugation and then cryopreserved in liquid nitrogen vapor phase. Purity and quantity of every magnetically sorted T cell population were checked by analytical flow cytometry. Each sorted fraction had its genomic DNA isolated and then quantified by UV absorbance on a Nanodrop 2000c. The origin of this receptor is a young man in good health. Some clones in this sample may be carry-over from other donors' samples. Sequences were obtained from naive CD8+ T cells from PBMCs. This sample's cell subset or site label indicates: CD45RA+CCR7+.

The CDR3 reads CASSQDWTGREERPYGYTF. The DNA reads TGCGCCAGCAGCCAAGATTGGACAGGGAGGGAGGAGAGGCCCTATGGCTACACCTTC. The chain is made from TRBV4-3 and TRBJ1-2; 8 of the junction bases match TRBD1. CDR1 and CDR2 were assigned from the germline V gene as LGHNA and YSLEER. The CDR3 sequence holds 19 residues, the cysteine and phenylalanine included. CDR3 DNA is the only sequence kept; it has 57 bases, read in frame from the first base. The V end gives up 0 bases and the J end 4 bases, leaving 16 bases in the junction not matched to a gene.